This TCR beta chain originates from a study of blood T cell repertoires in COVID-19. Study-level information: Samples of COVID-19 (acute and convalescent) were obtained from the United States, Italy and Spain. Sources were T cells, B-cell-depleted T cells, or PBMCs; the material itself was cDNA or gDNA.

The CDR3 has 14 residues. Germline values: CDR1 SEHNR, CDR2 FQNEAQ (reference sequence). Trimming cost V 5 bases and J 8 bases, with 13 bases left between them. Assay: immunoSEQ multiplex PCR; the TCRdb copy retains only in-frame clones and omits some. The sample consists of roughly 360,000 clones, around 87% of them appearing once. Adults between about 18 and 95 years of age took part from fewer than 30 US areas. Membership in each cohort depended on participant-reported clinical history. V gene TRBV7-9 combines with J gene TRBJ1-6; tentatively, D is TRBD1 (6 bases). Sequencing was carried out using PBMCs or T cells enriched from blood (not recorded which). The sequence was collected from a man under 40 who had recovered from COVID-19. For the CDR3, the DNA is TGTGCCAGCAGCCAGGGGTTGGGGGATTCACCCCTCCACTTT. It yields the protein CASSQGLGDSPLHF. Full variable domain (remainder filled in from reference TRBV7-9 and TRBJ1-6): DTGVSQNPRHKITKRGQNVTFRCDPISEHNRLYWYRQTLGQGPEFLTYFQNEAQLEKSRLLSDRFSAERPKGSFSTLEIQRTEQGDSAMYLCASSQGLGDSPLHFGNGTRLTVT.